This T cell receptor beta chain was observed in a study of T cells after yellow fever vaccination. Whole-study results and caveats: At 95% to 97% for CD4 and 70% to 90% for CD8, most primary-vaccination clones showed up again after the booster.

Germline CDR1 and CDR2: SGHRS and YFSETQ. The CDR3 consists of 16 residues. The germline V and J ends were trimmed by 4 bases and 2 bases, with 18 bases remaining between them. UMIs were added to TCR cDNA along with a universal primer site when it was made by 5'RACE template switching. TCRdb reprocessed the 5' RACE reads via MiXCR and lists one record per CDR3 protein. The sample carries 150,000 to 200,000 distinct CDR3 sequences, approximately 9.9% recorded once. Remarks on this clonotype: What it recognizes is unknown.

The genes are TRBV5-1 and TRBJ1-2; maybe TRBD1 (5 bases). Specimen: CD8+ T cells sorted from PBMCs, collected 45 days after the yellow fever booster vaccination. The source is a man between 18 and 35 years old who received the YFV17D yellow fever vaccine. CDR3 sequence: CASSGAANEGNYGYTF. The DNA for the CDR3 is TGCGCCAGCAGCGGGGCAGCTAATGAGGGCAACTATGGCTACACCTTC.